The 24 T cell receptor beta chains below come from one sample, sequenced in a study of PD-L1 blockade in urothelial cancer. The table came from immunoSEQ multiplex PCR; TCRdb's copy has only in-frame clones and leaves some out. The data contain roughly 100,000 clones, about 85% of them singletons. The sequences come from PBMCs, collected around atezolizumab (anti-PD-L1) treatment. The receptors shown here come from a man aged 45-60 years with urothelial cancer.

The genes are TRBV28 and TRBJ2-7; unclear D gene. V lost 4 bases to trimming and J lost 3 bases, with 7 bases between them. The CDR3 is 12 residues long. Germline CDR1 and CDR2: MDHEN and SYDVKM. CDR3: CASSWRNYEQYF. CDR3 DNA sequence: TGTGCCAGCAGTTGGAGAAACTACGAGCAGTACTTC.

V gene TRBV18 combines with J gene TRBJ2-7; 8 bases agree with TRBD2. CDR1 is KGHSH, CDR2 LQKENI, per germline. The length of the CDR3 is 15 residues. The V and J ends lost 3 bases and 6 bases, in that order; junction bases with no gene match: 10. The CDR3 sequence: CASSPAGGNPPEQYF. The CDR3 DNA is TGTGCCAGCTCACCGGCGGGAGGTAATCCCCCCGAGCAGTACTTC.

This chain connects TRBV19 to TRBJ1-4, with D uncertain. Trimming stripped 3 bases from V and 7 bases from J, with 9 bases between. Looked up from germline, CDR1 is LNHDA and CDR2 is SQIVND (reference sequence). This CDR3 spans 13 amino acids. The CDR3 loop is CASSITGSEKLFF. The CDR3 nucleotides are TGTGCCAGTAGTATTACGGGGAGTGAAAAACTGTTTTTT.

Only a few counts were recorded for this clone. The chain carries TRBV7-8 and TRBJ1-2; TRBD1 aligns across 8 bases. This CDR3 has 17 residues. The V gene's germline CDR1 is SGHVS and CDR2 FQNEAQ. The ends lost 3 bases at V and 2 bases at J; junction bases unmatched: 11. Here the CDR3 DNA reads TGTGCCAGCAGCTTCTCGGGGGCAGGGGGCTCCAACTATGGCTACACCTTC. This encodes CASSFSGAGGSNYGYTF.

The chain links TRBV28 to TRBJ1-1, with 7 bases matching TRBD1. CDR1 is MDHEN and CDR2 is SYDVKM in the germline V gene. The V gene end was trimmed by 6 bases and the J gene end by 8 bases; junction bases not matched to a gene: 6. This CDR3 is built from 12 residues. CDR3 nucleotide sequence: TGTGCCAGCAGGCAAAAACAGGGGGAAGCTTTCTTT. Translation: CASRQKQGEAFF. The complete variable domain, with remaining parts taken from reference TRBV28 and TRBJ1-1, reads DVKVTQSSRYLVKRTGEKVFLECVQDMDHENMFWYRQDPGLGLRLIYFSYDVKMKEKGDIPEGYSVSREKKERFSLILESASTNQTSMYLCASRQKQGEAFFGQGTRLTVV.

V is TRBV2 and J is TRBJ2-1, with TRBD1 matching 8 bases. This CDR3 is built from 15 residues. Trimming removed 6 bases from V and 4 bases from J; junction bases left unmatched: 8. In germline, CDR1 is SNHLY, CDR2 FYNNEI. DNA of the CDR3: TGTGCCAGCAGCCCGGACAGGGCAGGGTACAATGAGCAGTTCTTC. Its translation: CASSPDRAGYNEQFF. The entire variable domain, with the rest obtained from reference TRBV2 and TRBJ2-1, is as follows: EPEVTQTPSHQVTQMGQEVILRCVPISNHLYFYWYRQILGQKVEFLVSFYNNEISEKSEIFDDQFSVERPDGSNFTLKIRSTKLEDSAMYFCASSPDRAGYNEQFFGPGTRLTVL.

The J gene is TRBJ2-1, the V gene TRBV28, with TRBD2 matching 11 bases. The CDR3 extends over 16 amino acids. Trimming took 5 bases from V and 4 from J; bases not matched to a gene: 7. In germline, CDR1 is MDHEN, CDR2 SYDVKM. CDR3 nucleotide sequence: TGTGCCAGCAGTACCCTCACTAGCGGGAGTTACAATGAGCAGTTCTTC. It specifies CASSTLTSGSYNEQFF.

The table lists this clone with a few counts. V and J are TRBV28 and TRBJ1-3; 7 bases fit TRBD1. CDR3 length: 16 residues. Germline-derived CDR1 and CDR2 are MDHEN and SYDVKM. With 5 bases clipped from V and 0 bases from J, the junction kept 7 bases outside the gene matches. The CDR3 DNA follows: TGTGCCAGCAGTCCCCGGGACAGATACTCTGGAAACACCATATATTTT. This codes for CASSPRDRYSGNTIYF.

The chain recombines TRBV7-9 with TRBJ1-1; D is undetermined. The CDR3 has 14 amino acids. Germline V lookup: CDR1 SEHNR, CDR2 FQNEAQ (reference sequence). V was clipped by 1 base and J by 3 bases, with 9 bases between them. The CDR3: CASSLVKADTEAFF. The CDR3 DNA follows: TGTGCCAGCAGCTTAGTTAAGGCGGACACTGAAGCTTTCTTT.

The chain couples TRBV9 to TRBJ1-2; 9 bases map to TRBD1. The V and J ends lost 1 base and 3 bases, in that order; junction bases with no gene match: 7. Germline V lookup: CDR1 SGDLS, CDR2 YYNGEE. There are 16 residues in the CDR3. CDR3 sequence (DNA): TGTGCCAGCAGCGTAAGGAGGGACAGGGTTGACTATGGCTACACCTTC. Its translation is CASSVRRDRVDYGYTF.

The chain links TRBV5-6 to TRBJ2-5; 7 bases map to TRBD1. The CDR3 is made up of 14 amino acids. Trimming removed 4 bases from V and 5 bases from J; junction bases left unmatched: 8. Germline lookup yields CDR1 SGHDT and CDR2 YYEEEE. The CDR3 spells CASSRGDSSETQYF. Written as DNA, the CDR3 is TGTGCCAGCAGCCGAGGGGACAGTTCCGAGACCCAGTACTTC.

This clone came up a few times. The chain combines TRBV6-5 with TRBJ1-1, with D possibly matching TRBD1 (5 bases). V gave up 6 bases and J gave up 4 bases, with 15 bases separating them. The CDR3 loop spans 14 amino acids. Germline V gene sequence: CDR1 MNHEY, CDR2 SVGAGI. The DNA for the CDR3 is TGTGCCAGCAGGACAGCCAGGAGGGGCACTGAAGCTTTCTTT. Encoded protein: CASRTARRGTEAFF.

This sequence joins TRBV13 and TRBJ2-7, with D perhaps TRBD1 (6 bases). The CDR3 consists of 14 residues. V was cut by 2 bases and J by 0 bases, with 8 bases left in between. Germline V gene lookup returns CDR1 PRHDT and CDR2 FYEKMQ (reference sequence). Written as DNA, the CDR3 is TGTGCCAGCAGCTTAAGGACAGACTCCTACGAGCAGTACTTC. Protein sequence: CASSLRTDSYEQYF.

This clone qualifies as medium-sized. This chain connects TRBV6-1 to TRBJ1-6; the match to TRBD1 covers 10 bases. V shed 10 bases, J shed 9 bases, and the junction held 12 bases outside the gene matches. The CDR3 is 15 amino acids. From germline, CDR1 is MNHNS and CDR2 SASEGT. This chain's CDR3 is CATKGDRGLGSPLHF. For the CDR3, the DNA is TGTGCCACCAAAGGAGACAGGGGGCTTGGTTCACCCCTCCACTTT.

The sample holds a few counts of this clone. This chain connects TRBV5-4 to TRBJ1-1; unclear D gene. This CDR3 region has 18 residues. With 4 bases removed from V and 1 base from J, the gap between germline ends came to 23 bases. The germline V gene has CDR1 SGHNT and CDR2 YYREEE (reference sequence). The CDR3 region is CASSPESEGGRRNTEAFF. Here the CDR3 DNA reads TGTGCCAGCAGCCCTGAGAGCGAAGGAGGTCGTAGGAACACTGAAGCTTTCTTT.

This clone was picked up a small number of times. CDR3: CASSPSVTTPEAFF. The CDR3 DNA reads TGTGCCAGCTCACCAAGTGTTACAACCCCTGAAGCTTTCTTT. The chain couples TRBV18 to TRBJ1-1, with D unresolved. V was clipped by 2 bases and J by 6 bases, with 13 bases between them. The germline gives CDR1 KGHSH, CDR2 LQKENI. The CDR3 has 14 residues.

The chain employs TRBV28 and TRBJ1-2, with D perhaps matching TRBD1 (5 bases). Germline V gives CDR1 MDHEN, CDR2 SYDVKM. Trimming removed 5 bases from V and 3 bases from J, with 10 bases in between. This CDR3 is 13 amino acids long. CDR3 region: CASSIGGDYGYTF. CDR3 in DNA: TGTGCCAGCAGTATCGGGGGGGACTATGGCTACACCTTC.

The chain has TRBV5-1 and TRBJ2-5; D ambiguous. The V gene lost 0 bases and the J gene lost 5 bases, with 11 bases spanning the gap. This CDR3 has 14 residues. Germline V gene data show CDR1 as SGHRS and CDR2 as YFSETQ. The CDR3 DNA reads as TGCGCCAGCAGCTTGGTCGTAGCACTGGAGACCCAGTACTTC. This codes for CASSLVVALETQYF.

V usage is TRBV7-9 and J usage is TRBJ2-7; no firm D call. The CDR3 runs 13 residues. Trimming took 5 bases from V and 1 from J, leaving 9 bases between them. CDR1 and CDR2 (germline): SEHNR, FQNEAQ (reference sequence). The CDR3 DNA reads TGTGCCAGCAGCCCCCCCGGTTCCTACGAGCAGTACTTC. It specifies CASSPPGSYEQYF.

The V and J genes are TRBV6-6 and TRBJ2-1; D is perhaps TRBD2 (8 bases). Trimming pared 6 bases from V and 4 bases from J, leaving 19 bases between. The CDR3 is made up of 16 amino acids. Germline V lookup: CDR1 MNHNY, CDR2 SVGAGI (reference sequence). The CDR3 DNA reads TGTGCCAGCAGCCCTATTAGCGGGACAGCTTACAATGAGCAGTTCTTC. Amino acid sequence: CASSPISGTAYNEQFF.

This clone was observed many times. The genes are TRBV19 and TRBJ1-5; TRBD1 matches 7 bases. The germline gives CDR1 LNHDA, CDR2 SQIVND (reference sequence). The length of the CDR3 is 13 residues. The trim removed 7 bases at V and 3 bases at J, leaving 3 bases unmatched. The CDR3 DNA reads TGTGCCAGTAAAGGGGGCTACAATCAGCCCCAGCATTTT. Its translation: CASKGGYNQPQHF.

The V call is TRBV6-1, the J call TRBJ2-7; 8 positions match TRBD1. Germline V CDR1 and CDR2: MNHNS, SASEGT. After removal of 7 bases from V and 6 bases from J, the junction contained 14 bases not matched to a gene. The CDR3 spans 15 residues. CDR3 loop: CASKSSGTGGIEQYF. The CDR3 bases are TGTGCCAGCAAGTCGTCCGGGACAGGCGGGATCGAGCAGTACTTC.

This clone was detected once. The V and J genes are TRBV6-5 and TRBJ1-4, with a weak D call TRBD1 (6 bases). The CDR3 is made up of 14 amino acids. Trimming removed 5 bases at V and 7 bases at J, with 14 bases between. Per the germline V gene, CDR1 is MNHEY and CDR2 is SVGAGI. The CDR3 region has the DNA TGTGCCAGCAGTAAGGACAGAGGGGGTGAAAAACTGTTTTTT. Its translation is CASSKDRGGEKLFF.

This clone was seen once. This chain uses TRBV4-1 with TRBJ2-1, with 9 bases fitting TRBD2. In germline, CDR1 is MGHRA, CDR2 YSYEKL. Germline trimming cut 4 bases from V and 8 bases from J; bases unmatched to any gene: 12. The CDR3 contains 16 residues. The CDR3 coding sequence is TGCGCCAGCAGCCCAACCGGTAGCGGGAGAATTCATGAGCAGTTCTTC. As protein: CASSPTGSGRIHEQFF.